The clone carrying this T cell receptor beta chain was seen more than once but under ten times. It was with 60 Vbeta and 13 Jbeta primers that the PCR ran. Clones were read by immunoSEQ multiplex PCR, and TCRdb kept only the in-frame ones, dropping some. Among around 130,000 clones, 75% were seen once, and the ten largest hold nearly 3%. Losses at the gene ends were 0 bases for V and 2 bases for J; bases not matched to a gene: 8. Germline V gives CDR1 GTSNPN, CDR2 SVGIG (reference sequence). The CDR3 runs 16 residues. The data derive from a study of cytomegalovirus exposure and HLA in healthy donors. The chain employs TRBV30 and TRBJ2-7, with 9 bases matching TRBD2. The TCR sequence derives from a woman in her thirties or forties in good health and CMV-seropositive. The sequenced sample consisted of PBMCs. The CDR3 sequence: CAWSVLWREGTYEQYF. Written as DNA, the CDR3 is TGTGCCTGGAGTGTATTATGGCGGGAGGGTACCTACGAGCAGTACTTC.